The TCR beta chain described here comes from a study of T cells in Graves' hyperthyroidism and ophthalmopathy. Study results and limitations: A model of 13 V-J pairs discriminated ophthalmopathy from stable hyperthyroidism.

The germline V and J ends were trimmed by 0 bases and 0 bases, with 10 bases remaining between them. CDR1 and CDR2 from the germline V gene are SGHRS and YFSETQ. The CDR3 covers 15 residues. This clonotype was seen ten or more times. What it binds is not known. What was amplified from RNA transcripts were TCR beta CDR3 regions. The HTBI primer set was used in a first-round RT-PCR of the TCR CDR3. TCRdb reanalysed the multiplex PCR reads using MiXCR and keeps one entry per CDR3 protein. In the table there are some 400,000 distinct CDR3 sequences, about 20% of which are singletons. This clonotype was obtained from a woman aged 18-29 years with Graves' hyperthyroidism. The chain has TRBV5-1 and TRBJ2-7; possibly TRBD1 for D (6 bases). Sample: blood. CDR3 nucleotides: TGCGCCAGCAGCTTGGGACAGGCCAACTCCTACGAGCAGTACTTC. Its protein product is CASSLGQANSYEQYF.